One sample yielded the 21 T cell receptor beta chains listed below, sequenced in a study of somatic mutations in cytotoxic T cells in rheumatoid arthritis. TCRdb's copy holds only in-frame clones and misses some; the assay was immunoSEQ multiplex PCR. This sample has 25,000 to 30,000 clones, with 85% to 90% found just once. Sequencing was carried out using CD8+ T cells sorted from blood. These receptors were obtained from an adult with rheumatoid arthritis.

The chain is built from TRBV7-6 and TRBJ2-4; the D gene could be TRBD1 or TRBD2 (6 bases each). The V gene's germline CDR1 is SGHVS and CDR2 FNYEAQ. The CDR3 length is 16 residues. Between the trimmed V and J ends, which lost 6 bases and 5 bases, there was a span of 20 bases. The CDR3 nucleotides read TGTGCCAGCAGTCCTAGTGCGGGGACAACAGAAAACATTCAGTACTTC. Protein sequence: CASSPSAGTTENIQYF.

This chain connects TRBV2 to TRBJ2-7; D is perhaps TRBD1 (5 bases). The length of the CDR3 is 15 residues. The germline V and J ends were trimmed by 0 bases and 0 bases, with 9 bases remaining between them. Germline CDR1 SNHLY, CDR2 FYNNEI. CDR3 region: CASSEAPQGSYEQYF. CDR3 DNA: TGTGCCAGCAGTGAAGCGCCTCAGGGCTCCTACGAGCAGTACTTC.

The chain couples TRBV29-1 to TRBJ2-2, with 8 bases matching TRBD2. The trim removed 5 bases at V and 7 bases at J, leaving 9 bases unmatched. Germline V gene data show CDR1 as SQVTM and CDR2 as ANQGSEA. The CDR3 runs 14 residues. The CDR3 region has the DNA TGCAGCGTTCCGGGGGGGCGTTTCAGCGGGGAGCTGTTTTTT. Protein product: CSVPGGRFSGELFF.

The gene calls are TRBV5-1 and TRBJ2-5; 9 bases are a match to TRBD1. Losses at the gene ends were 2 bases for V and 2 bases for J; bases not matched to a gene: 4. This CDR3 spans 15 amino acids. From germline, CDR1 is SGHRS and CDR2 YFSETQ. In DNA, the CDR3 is TGCGCCAGCAGCTTTAACAGGGGGCGGCAAGAGACCCAGTACTTC. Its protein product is CASSFNRGRQETQYF.

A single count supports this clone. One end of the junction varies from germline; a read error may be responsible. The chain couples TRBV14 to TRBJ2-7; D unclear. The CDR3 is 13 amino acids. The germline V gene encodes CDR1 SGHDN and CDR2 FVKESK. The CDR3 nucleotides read TGTGCCAGCAGCCAAGATAGGTTTGGCCCCCGAGGTTTC. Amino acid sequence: CASSQDRFGPRGF.

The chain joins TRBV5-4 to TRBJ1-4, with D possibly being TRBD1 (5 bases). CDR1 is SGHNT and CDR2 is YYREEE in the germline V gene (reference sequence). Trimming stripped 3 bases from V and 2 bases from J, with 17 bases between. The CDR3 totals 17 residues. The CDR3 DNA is TGTGCCAGCAGCTATAGGGGTATGGGATTGACTAATGAAAAACTGTTTTTT. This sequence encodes CASSYRGMGLTNEKLFF.

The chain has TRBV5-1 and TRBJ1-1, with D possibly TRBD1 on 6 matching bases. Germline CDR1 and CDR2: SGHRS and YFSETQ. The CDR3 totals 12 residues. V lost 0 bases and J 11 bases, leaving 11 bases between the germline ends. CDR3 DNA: TGCGCCAGCAGCTTGGACAGGGCCGGTGCTTTCTTT. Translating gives CASSLDRAGAFF.

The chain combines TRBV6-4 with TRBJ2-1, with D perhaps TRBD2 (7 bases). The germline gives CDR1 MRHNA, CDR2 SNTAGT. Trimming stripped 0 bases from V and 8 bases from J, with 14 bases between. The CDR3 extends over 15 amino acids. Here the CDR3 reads CASSDSAGALDEQFF. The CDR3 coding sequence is TGTGCCAGCAGTGACTCTGCGGGGGCCCTAGATGAGCAGTTCTTC.

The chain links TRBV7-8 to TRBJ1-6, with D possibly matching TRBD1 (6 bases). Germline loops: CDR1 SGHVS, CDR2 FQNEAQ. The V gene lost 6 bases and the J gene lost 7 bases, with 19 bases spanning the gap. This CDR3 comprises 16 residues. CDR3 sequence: CASSSIGTGPNSPLHF. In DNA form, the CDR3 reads TGTGCCAGCAGTTCCATTGGAACAGGGCCAAATTCACCCCTCCACTTT.

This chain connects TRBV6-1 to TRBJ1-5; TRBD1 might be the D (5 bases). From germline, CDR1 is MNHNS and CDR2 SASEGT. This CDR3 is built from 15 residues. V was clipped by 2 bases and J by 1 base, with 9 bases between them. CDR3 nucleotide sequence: TGTGCCAGCAGTGAATGGTGGGGGAGCAATCAGCCCCAGCATTTT. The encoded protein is CASSEWWGSNQPQHF.

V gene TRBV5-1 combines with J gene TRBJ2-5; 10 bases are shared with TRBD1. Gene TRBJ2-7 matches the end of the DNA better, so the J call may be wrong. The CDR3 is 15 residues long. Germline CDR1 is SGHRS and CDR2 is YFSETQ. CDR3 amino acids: CASSSGDRGSNEQYF. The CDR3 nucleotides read TGCGCCAGCAGCTCAGGGGACAGGGGATCAAACGAGCAGTACTTC.

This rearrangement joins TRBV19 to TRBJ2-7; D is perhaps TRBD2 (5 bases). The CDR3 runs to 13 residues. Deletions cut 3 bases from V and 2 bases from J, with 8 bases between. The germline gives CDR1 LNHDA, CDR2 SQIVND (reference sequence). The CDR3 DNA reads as TGTGCCAGTAGTATTGCTAGCCCCTACGAGCAGTACTTC. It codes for CASSIASPYEQYF.

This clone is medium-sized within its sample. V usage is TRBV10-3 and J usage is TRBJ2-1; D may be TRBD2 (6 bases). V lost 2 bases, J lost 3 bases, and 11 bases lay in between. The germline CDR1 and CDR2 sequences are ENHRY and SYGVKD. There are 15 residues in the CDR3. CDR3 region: CAISETTSYYNEQFF. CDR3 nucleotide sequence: TGTGCCATCAGTGAGACAACTAGCTACTACAATGAGCAGTTCTTC.

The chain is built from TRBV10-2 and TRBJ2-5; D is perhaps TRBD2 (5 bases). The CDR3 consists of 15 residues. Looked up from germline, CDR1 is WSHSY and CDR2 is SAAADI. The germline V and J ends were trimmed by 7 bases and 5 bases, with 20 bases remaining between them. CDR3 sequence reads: CASTPGIDMAETQYF. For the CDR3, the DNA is TGCGCCAGCACTCCGGGAATAGACATGGCGGAGACCCAGTACTTC.

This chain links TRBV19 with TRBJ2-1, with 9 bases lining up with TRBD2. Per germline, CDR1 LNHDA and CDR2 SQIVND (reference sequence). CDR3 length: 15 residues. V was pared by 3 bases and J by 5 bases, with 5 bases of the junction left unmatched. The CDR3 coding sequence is TGTGCCAGTAGTATCAATAGCGGGAGTAACAATGAGCAGTTCTTC. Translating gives CASSINSGSNNEQFF.

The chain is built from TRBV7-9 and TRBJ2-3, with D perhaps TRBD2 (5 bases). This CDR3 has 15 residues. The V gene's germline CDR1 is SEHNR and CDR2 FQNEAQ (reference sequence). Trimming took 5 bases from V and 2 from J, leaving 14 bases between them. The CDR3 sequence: CASSVTGSTTDTQYF. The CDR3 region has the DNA TGTGCCAGCAGCGTCACGGGGTCAACCACAGATACGCAGTATTTT.

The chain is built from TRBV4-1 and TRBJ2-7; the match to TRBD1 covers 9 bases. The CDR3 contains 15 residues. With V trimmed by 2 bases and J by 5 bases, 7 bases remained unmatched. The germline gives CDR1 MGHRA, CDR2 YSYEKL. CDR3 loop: CASSQTGQGLHEQYF. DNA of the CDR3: TGCGCCAGCAGCCAAACAGGACAGGGGTTGCACGAGCAGTACTTC.

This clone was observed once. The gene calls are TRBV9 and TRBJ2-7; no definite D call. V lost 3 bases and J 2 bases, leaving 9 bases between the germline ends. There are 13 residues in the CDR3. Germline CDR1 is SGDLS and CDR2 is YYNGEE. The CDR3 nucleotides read TGTGCCAGCAGCGGGACCACCACCTACGAGCAGTACTTC. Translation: CASSGTTTYEQYF.

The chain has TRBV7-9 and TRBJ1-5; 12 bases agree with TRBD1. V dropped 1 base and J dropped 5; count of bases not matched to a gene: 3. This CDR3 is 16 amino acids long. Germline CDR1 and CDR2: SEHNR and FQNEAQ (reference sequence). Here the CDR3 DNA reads TGTGCCAGCAGCTTAGAGGGACAGGGGGCGCATCAGCCCCAGCATTTT. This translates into CASSLEGQGAHQPQHF.

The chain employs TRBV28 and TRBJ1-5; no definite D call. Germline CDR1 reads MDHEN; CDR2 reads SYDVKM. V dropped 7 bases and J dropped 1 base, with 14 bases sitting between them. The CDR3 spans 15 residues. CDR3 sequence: CASTQSVGSNQPQHF. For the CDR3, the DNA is TGTGCCAGCACTCAGTCCGTAGGAAGCAATCAGCCCCAGCATTTT.

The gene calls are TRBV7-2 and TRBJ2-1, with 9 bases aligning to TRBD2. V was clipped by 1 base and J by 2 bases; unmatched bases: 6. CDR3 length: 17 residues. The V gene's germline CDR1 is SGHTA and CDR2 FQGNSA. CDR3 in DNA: TGTGCCAGCAGCTTAGATCTAGGCGGGAGGGCCTACAATGAGCAGTTCTTC. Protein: CASSLDLGGRAYNEQFF. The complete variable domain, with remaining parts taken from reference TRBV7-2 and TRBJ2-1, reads GAGVSQSPSNKVTEKGKDVELRCDPISGHTALYWYRQSLGQGLEFLIYFQGNSAPDKSGLPSDRFSAERTGGSVSTLTIQRTQQEDSAVYLCASSLDLGGRAYNEQFFGPGTRLTVL.